The present entry profiles one T cell receptor (beta chain) with its context. The data originate from a study of blood T cell repertoires in COVID-19. Study information: Italy, Spain and the United States were the sources of the convalescent and acute COVID-19 samples.

Per the original data handling: It was from reference gene primer amplification that nucleated cell counts were estimated. TCRdb's copy holds only in-frame clones and misses some; the assay was immunoSEQ multiplex PCR. The V and J calls and the clone size are those of that table, but D and trimming were determined from the DNA. The sample lists around 300,000 clones, around four fifths occurring once. Input material: peripheral blood. The TCR sequence derives from a man aged 30 to 45 with active or convalescent COVID-19.

The CDR3 loop reads CASRGGQGGNQPQHF. The CDR3 DNA is TGTGCCAGTAGGGGAGGACAGGGCGGCAATCAGCCCCAGCATTTT. The V and J genes are TRBV19 and TRBJ1-5; the match to TRBD1 covers 8 bases. CDR3 length: 15 residues. Looked up from germline, CDR1 is LNHDA and CDR2 is SQIVND (reference sequence). The junction had 6 bases not matched to a gene; V was cut back by 6 bases and J by 2 bases. The whole variable domain, filled in from reference TRBV19 and TRBJ1-5, reads DGGITQSPKYLFRKEGQNVTLSCEQNLNHDAMYWYRQDPGQGLRLIYYSQIVNDFQKGDIAEGYSVSREKKESFPLTVTSAQKNPTAFYLCASRGGQGGNQPQHFGDGTRLSIL.